This TCR beta chain came from a study of cytomegalovirus exposure and HLA in healthy donors. Study-level findings and limits: Some V segments, including TRBV6-2 and TRBV6-3, were excluded as indistinguishable. The investigators catalogued 150 to 200 TCR beta chains as cytomegalovirus-associated.

Trimming removed 3 bases from V and 4 bases from J, with 12 bases in between. CDR3 length: 15 amino acids. Germline-derived CDR1 and CDR2 are LGHNA and YNFKEQ. On this clone: Its antigen is not identified.

60 Vbeta and 13 Jbeta primers were used in PCR. Produced via immunoSEQ multiplex PCR; TCRdb's table is partial and in-frame only. The sample shows 310,000 or so clones, roughly 90% of them seen only once. The receptor was isolated from a woman aged 18-29 years in good health and CMV-seronegative. The material sequenced was PBMCs. The chain carries TRBV4-2 and TRBJ2-2, with a weak D call TRBD1 (5 bases). For the CDR3, the DNA is TGTGCCAGCAGCCAGAAAGGGGCTGCCACCGGGGAGCTGTTTTTT. It translates to CASSQKGAATGELFF.